This TCR beta chain was sequenced during a study of breast tumors, draining lymph nodes, adjacent tissues. V lost 3 bases and J 6 bases, leaving 14 bases between the germline ends. The CDR3 is made up of 13 amino acids. Germline V gives CDR1 DFQATT, CDR2 SNEGSKA (reference sequence). TCRdb re-called the multiplex PCR reads through MiXCR, storing one row per CDR3 protein. Of approximately 190,000 distinct CDR3 sequences in the sample, approximately 33% are singletons; the top ten hold 4% to 5.5%. Breast cancer patients provided tissue from their axillary draining lymph nodes. Input material: axillary lymph node tissue. The rearrangement links TRBV20-1 to TRBJ1-2; unclear D gene. The origin of this receptor is a female donor with breast cancer. Some clones in this sample may be carry-over from other donors' samples. The chain's CDR3 is CSASADGRDGYTF. The DNA of the CDR3 is TGCAGTGCTAGTGCTGACGGCCGGGATGGCTACACCTTC.